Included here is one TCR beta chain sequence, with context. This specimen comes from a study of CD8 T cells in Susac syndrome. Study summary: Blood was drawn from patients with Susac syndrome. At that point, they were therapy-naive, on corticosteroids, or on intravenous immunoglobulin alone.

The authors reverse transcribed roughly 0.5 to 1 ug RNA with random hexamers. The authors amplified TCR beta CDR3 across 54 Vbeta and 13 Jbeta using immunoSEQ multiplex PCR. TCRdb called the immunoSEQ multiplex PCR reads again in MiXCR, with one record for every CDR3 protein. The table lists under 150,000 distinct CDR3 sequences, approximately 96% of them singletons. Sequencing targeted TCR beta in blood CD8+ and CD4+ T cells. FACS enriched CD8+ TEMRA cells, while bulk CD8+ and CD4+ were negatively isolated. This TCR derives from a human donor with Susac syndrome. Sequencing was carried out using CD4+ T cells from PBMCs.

This CDR3 is CSVEDPAGRIGGYTF. CDR3 DNA: TGCAGCGTTGAAGATCCAGCAGGGAGAATTGGTGGCTACACCTTC. This chain connects TRBV29-1 to TRBJ1-2; tentatively, D is TRBD1 (5 bases). The CDR3 runs to 15 residues. Germline values: CDR1 SQVTM, CDR2 ANQGSEA. The germline V and J ends were trimmed by 0 bases and 7 bases, with 18 bases remaining between them.